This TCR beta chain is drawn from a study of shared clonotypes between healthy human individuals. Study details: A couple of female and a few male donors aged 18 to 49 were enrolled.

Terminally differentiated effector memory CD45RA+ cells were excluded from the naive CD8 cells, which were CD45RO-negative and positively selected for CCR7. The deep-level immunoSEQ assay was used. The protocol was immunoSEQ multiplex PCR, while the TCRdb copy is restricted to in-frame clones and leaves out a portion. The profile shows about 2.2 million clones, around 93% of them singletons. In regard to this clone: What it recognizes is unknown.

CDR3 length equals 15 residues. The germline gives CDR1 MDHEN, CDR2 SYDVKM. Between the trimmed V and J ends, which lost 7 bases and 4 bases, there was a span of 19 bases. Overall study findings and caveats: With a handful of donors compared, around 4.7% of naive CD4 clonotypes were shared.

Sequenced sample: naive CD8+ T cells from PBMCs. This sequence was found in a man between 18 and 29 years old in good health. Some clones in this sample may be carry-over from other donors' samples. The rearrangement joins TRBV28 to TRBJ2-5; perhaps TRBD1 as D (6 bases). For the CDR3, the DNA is TGTGCCAGCATCCCCAGGTCAGGGGTTCGAGAGACCCAGTACTTC. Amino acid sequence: CASIPRSGVRETQYF.